This T cell receptor (beta chain) came from a study of CD8 T cells in Susac syndrome. The patients who served as multiple sclerosis controls were treatment-naive and had stable or active relapsing-remitting disease that fulfilled the revised McDonald criteria. CDR1 is SGDLS, CDR2 YYNGEE, per germline. With 3 bases removed from V and 6 bases from J, the gap between germline ends came to 16 bases. This CDR3 contains 14 residues. RNA was extracted with the RNeasy kit, and a quantity of about 0.5 to 1 ug was reverse transcribed using random hexamers. Each CDR3 protein is one row after TCRdb ran MiXCR on the immunoSEQ multiplex PCR reads. The repertoire holds about 280,000 distinct CDR3 sequences, with approximately 81% as singletons.

The TCR comes from a human donor with multiple sclerosis. This chain links TRBV9 with TRBJ2-7, with a tentative D call TRBD1 (6 bases). Sequencing was done on a sample of CD8+ T cells from PBMCs. The CDR3 loop is CASSAGVLGGEQYF. Here the CDR3 DNA reads TGTGCCAGCAGCGCAGGGGTTTTGGGTGGCGAGCAGTACTTC.